A selection of T cell receptor beta chains follows, all from one sample in a study of T cell repertoires in cytomegalovirus infection. TCRdb reprocessed the reads via MiXCR and lists one record per CDR3 protein. The sample includes some 680,000 distinct CDR3 sequences, under 40% of them seen just once. The sequenced sample consisted of PBMCs. Every receptor here comes from a human donor in good health (CMV status not recorded). Some clones in this sample may be carry-over from other donors' samples. CDR3s include the opening cysteine and the closing phenylalanine or tryptophan. D genes are given only for firm matches. Clone size is stated in some rows and not others, as once, few, many or a class when expanded.

d_call	clone_size	v_call	j_call	cdr3_nt	cdr3_aa
TRBD2	-	TRBV7-9	TRBJ2-7	TGTGCCAGAAGCATTAGCGGGGGCTACGATCAGTACTTC	CARSISGGYDQYF
TRBD1	-	TRBV5-1	TRBJ1-1	TGCGCCAGCAGCTTGGTCGGGACAGACGCTTTCTTT	CASSLVGTDAFF
-	few	TRBV4-1	TRBJ1-6	TGCGCCAGCAGCCGACCCCAGCAGGGACCCAATTCACCCCTCCACTTT	CASSRPQQGPNSPLHF
-	-	TRBV28	TRBJ1-1	TGTGCCAGCAGATACAGGGAGAACACTGAAGCTTTCTTT	CASRYRENTEAFF
-	-	TRBV2	TRBJ2-7	TGTGCCAGCAGTGAAGACTGGATCGAGCAGTACTTC	CASSEDWIEQYF
TRBD1	-	TRBV7-8	TRBJ1-4	TGTGCCAGCAGCCAACGACAGGGCGTTAATGAAAAACTGTTTTTT	CASSQRQGVNEKLFF
-	few	TRBV7-2	TRBJ1-1	TGTGCCAGCAGCGTCTTGGGACTCCCCAACACTGAAGCTTTCTTT	CASSVLGLPNTEAFF
-	-	TRBV9	TRBJ1-1	TGTGCCAGCAGCGCCACCGTAGAGCACCCCGAACTGGATGAAGCTTTCTTT	CASSATVEHPELDEAFF
-	-	TRBV7-9	TRBJ2-7	TGTGCCAGCAGCTTAGACCACAGCTTTTCTGAGCAGTACTTC	CASSLDHSFSEQYF
-	-	TRBV12-3/TRBV12-4	TRBJ2-7	TGTGCCAGCAGTTTAGTCGGGACACTCCTTTACGAGCAGTACTTC	CASSLVGTLLYEQYF
-	-	TRBV19	TRBJ2-1	TGTGCCAGTAGCCCTTCCGGGGGGCGCTCCTACAATGAGCAGTTCTTC	CASSPSGGRSYNEQFF
-	few	TRBV7-2	TRBJ1-1	TGTGCCAGCAGCTTAGAGACAGACTGGAACACTGAAGCTTTCTTT	CASSLETDWNTEAFF
-	-	TRBV6-6	TRBJ2-6	TGTGCCAGCAGTTACGTAATTAGGACAACTGGGGCCAACGTCCTGACTTTC	CASSYVIRTTGANVLTF
-	few	TRBV28	TRBJ1-5	TGTGCCAGCAGCAACAGGGTATCTCAGCCCCAGCATTTT	CASSNRVSQPQHF
-	few	TRBV28	TRBJ2-3	TGTGCCAGCACGGAGGTTGGAGATACGCAGTATTTT	CASTEVGDTQYF
-	-	TRBV15	TRBJ2-3	TGTGCCACCAGCAGAGGACTAGGCACAGATACGCAGTATTTT	CATSRGLGTDTQYF
-	-	TRBV28	TRBJ1-4	TGTGCCAGCAGTTCAAGTCTGACAGGAAGGAATGAAAAACTGTTTTTT	CASSSSLTGRNEKLFF
TRBD2	-	TRBV4-2	TRBJ2-3	TGTGCCAGCAGCCAAGCCTCTAGCGGGGGCCCCCATACGCAGTATTTT	CASSQASSGGPHTQYF
-	few	TRBV12-3/TRBV12-4	TRBJ1-1	TGTGCCAGCAGTAACGGCAGATCGAACACTGAAGCTTTCTTT	CASSNGRSNTEAFF
TRBD2	-	TRBV5-5	TRBJ2-3	TGTGCCAGCAGCAACACACCAGGGAGGGCAGATACGCAGTATTTT	CASSNTPGRADTQYF
-	few	TRBV27	TRBJ1-1	TGTGCCAGCACTGGGGGCAGGGCGTTGAACACTGAAGCTTTCTTT	CASTGGRALNTEAFF
TRBD1	many	TRBV12-3/TRBV12-4	TRBJ1-3	TGTGCCAGCACCCCAACAGGGGCTGGAAACACCATATATTTT	CASTPTGAGNTIYF
TRBD1	-	TRBV7-9	TRBJ2-1	TGTGCCAGCAGCCCAGACAGGGGGCGCGGTCTGGTTTACAATGAGCAGTTCTTC	CASSPDRGRGLVYNEQFF
-	few	TRBV28	TRBJ1-2	TGTGCCAGCAGTGAGGGGGTTGGTGGCTACACCTTC	CASSEGVGGYTF
-	-	TRBV6-1	TRBJ2-5	TGTGCCGCCGGGGAGACCCAGTACTTC	CAAGETQYF
TRBD2	-	TRBV20-1	TRBJ2-2	TGCAGTCCGCTGGCGGGAGACACCGGGGAGCTGTTTTTT	CSPLAGDTGELFF
-	-	TRBV5-4	TRBJ2-5	TGTGCCAGCAGCTTGAGGCCCGGGGAACGGACCCAGTACTTC	CASSLRPGERTQYF
TRBD1	-	TRBV10-3	TRBJ1-2	TGTGCCATCATCGACAGGGGGCAAGGCTATGGCTACACCTTC	CAIIDRGQGYGYTF